This note documents a single T cell receptor (beta chain) sequence. Its cognate antigen is unknown. Generated by immunoSEQ multiplex PCR, the TCRdb table keeps only in-frame clones and is missing some. Of 65,000 to 95,000 clones listed, roughly 86% were seen once; the top ten hold around 5.4%. Trimming took 2 bases from V and 3 from J, leaving 5 bases between them. The CDR3 length is 12 residues. The V gene's germline CDR1 is SNHLY and CDR2 FYNNEI. This sample stems from a study of cytotoxic CD8 clonotypes in ibrutinib-treated CLL. On the study more broadly: Once treatment had gone on for a median of 12 months, range 6 to 36, response samples were drawn. Mean per-sample yields comprised about 270,000 productive templates and 80,000 to 100,000 productive rearrangements.

Study-wide results and caveats: An increase in clonality occurred at ibrutinib response, followed by a return toward baseline at progression. Patients had baseline clonality above age-matched healthy donors, and this clonality moved with circulating CD8+ T-cell counts.

This specimen was PBMCs, taken before ibrutinib treatment. V gene TRBV2 combines with J gene TRBJ2-7, with unresolved D. The TCR comes from a human donor with chronic lymphocytic leukemia. In DNA form, the CDR3 reads TGTGCCAGCAGTGAAAACCTCTACGAGCAGTACTTC. It translates to CASSENLYEQYF.